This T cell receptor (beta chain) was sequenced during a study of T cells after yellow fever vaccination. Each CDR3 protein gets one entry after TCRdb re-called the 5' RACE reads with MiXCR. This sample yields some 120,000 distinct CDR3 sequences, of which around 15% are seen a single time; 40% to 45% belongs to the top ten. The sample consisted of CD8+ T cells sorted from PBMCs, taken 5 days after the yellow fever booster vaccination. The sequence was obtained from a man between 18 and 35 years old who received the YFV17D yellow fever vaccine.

The DNA of the CDR3 is TGCAGTGCTAGGGAGGGGTTGAACACTGAAGCTTTCTTT. This sequence encodes CSAREGLNTEAFF. The chain is built from TRBV20-1 and TRBJ1-1; weak D call: TRBD1 (5 bases). The CDR3 totals 13 residues. Germline-derived CDR1 and CDR2 are DFQATT and SNEGSKA (reference sequence). V was clipped by 3 bases and J by 0 bases, with 8 bases between them.